The entry that follows covers one TCR beta chain sequence. Its antigen is currently unknown. The stimulus was lysate of CMV-infected fibroblasts, approximately 9.7 ug/mL. CD40L/CD69 double-negative CD45RO-high memory CD4+ T cells were collected. The data were taken from a study of persistence of HIV-infected CD4 T cells. Across the whole study: A median of roughly 8 years of suppressive ART preceded sampling.

General study results and limits: Antigen-responding cells were enriched for degenerate expanded CDR3beta sequences.

CDR3 length: 17 residues. V lost 0 bases and J lost 1; bases outside the gene matches: 4. Germline CDR1 is ENHRY and CDR2 is SYGVKD. The immunoSEQ assay was version 4, run in survey mode. Sequencing used immunoSEQ multiplex PCR; TCRdb keeps in-frame clones, though not all of them. The sample lists 37,000 or so clones, less than 90% seen once, with 1.6% in the top ten. This TCR came from an adult man with HIV who was CMV-seropositive. Sequenced here: CD4+ T cells sorted from PBMCs after approximately 19-hour stimulation, sampled from a patient who received antiretroviral therapy. V gene TRBV10-3 combines with J gene TRBJ2-3, with 10 bases identical to TRBD2. The CDR3 region has the DNA TGTGCCATCAGTGAGTCGAAGCTAGCGGGGGGCACAGATACGCAGTATTTT. Encoded protein: CAISESKLAGGTDTQYF.